Detailed here is one T cell receptor (beta chain). The antigen is not known. These data come from a study of PD-1 blockade in classical Hodgkin lymphoma. Looking at the study overall: Patients were given intravenous nivolumab, 3 mg/kg, every 2 weeks.

Some clones are missing from TCRdb's copy, which holds only in-frame ones; the method was immunoSEQ multiplex PCR. The table lists over 20,000 clones, around 84% of them singletons. The study's findings and limits: CD8+ TCR diversity did not rise significantly by C4D1, unlike CD4+. Lower baseline TCR diversity was reported for newly diagnosed patients than for healthy donors.

Trimming removed 5 bases at V and 4 bases at J, with 9 bases between. Germline V lookup: CDR1 DFQATT, CDR2 SNEGSKA (reference sequence). The CDR3 has 11 residues. No patient escaped relapse after autologous stem cell transplantation, and brentuximab vedotin exposure varied. The TCR sequence derives from a human donor with classical Hodgkin lymphoma. J is TRBJ2-7 and V is TRBV20-1; TRBD2 is a possible D gene (6 bases). The specimen comprised peripheral blood mononuclear cells (PBMCs), sampled at baseline. CDR3 amino acids: CSALGGYEQYF. The CDR3 DNA reads TGCAGTGCTCTGGGGGGATACGAGCAGTACTTC.